The 26 T cell receptor beta chains presented below share a single source sample, sequenced in a study of control samples from healthy donors and cancer patients. TCRdb's copy holds only in-frame clones and misses some; the assay was immunoSEQ multiplex PCR. The repertoire consists of about 140,000 clones, with about 91% occurring once and the leading ten covering approximately 3.4%. The sequencing sample was made of blood. These receptors came from a man aged 25 to 40 in good health.

The rearrangement uses TRBV3-1 (or the pseudogene TRBV3-2) and TRBJ1-3; D remains unclear. The CDR3 is made up of 15 amino acids. CDR1 and CDR2 (germline): LGHDT, YNNKEL (reference sequence). Trimming pared 1 base from V and 2 bases from J, leaving 9 bases between. CDR3 region: CASSQAGRPGNTIYF. The CDR3, as DNA: TGTGCCAGCAGCCAAGCGGGCAGGCCTGGAAACACCATATATTTT.

This clone has just a few counts. The chain recombines TRBV11-2 with TRBJ1-2; 7 positions match TRBD1. V lost 5 bases, J lost 2 bases, and 8 bases stayed unmatched. This CDR3 contains 15 residues. Germline CDR1 is SGHAT and CDR2 is FQNNGV. CDR3 sequence: CASSPEGAANYGYTF. Here the CDR3 DNA reads TGTGCCAGCAGCCCAGAGGGGGCAGCCAACTATGGCTACACCTTC.

The V and J genes are TRBV5-1 and TRBJ2-7; D may be TRBD2 (6 bases). This CDR3 is 15 amino acids long. V was pared by 5 bases and J by 4 bases, with 19 bases between. The germline V gene encodes CDR1 SGHRS and CDR2 YFSETQ. This CDR3 is CASRRGGDSLYEQYF. CDR3 nucleotides: TGCGCCAGCAGACGTGGCGGGGATTCCCTATACGAGCAGTACTTC.

V is TRBV28 and J is TRBJ1-1, with D hard to call. CDR3 length equals 12 residues. V lost 3 bases, J lost 4 bases, and 6 bases lay in between. Germline V CDR1 and CDR2: MDHEN, SYDVKM. CDR3 coding DNA: TGTGCCAGCAGTTTCATTGGCACTGAAGCTTTCTTT. It encodes CASSFIGTEAFF.

This clone came up many times. V and J are TRBV24-1 and TRBJ1-1; D is perhaps TRBD1 (6 bases). Trimming pared 2 bases from V and 1 base from J, leaving 10 bases between. The CDR3 has 15 amino acids. The germline CDR1 and CDR2 sequences are KGHDR and SFDVKD. CDR3 in DNA: TGTGCCACCAGTGATTCGGGACACCGGAACACTGAAGCTTTCTTT. Protein: CATSDSGHRNTEAFF.

The chain carries TRBV5-1 and TRBJ2-1, with D uncertain. Germline assignment: CDR1 SGHRS and CDR2 YFSETQ. The length of the CDR3 is 13 residues. V lost 3 bases and J lost 7, with 11 bases in between. In nucleotides, the CDR3 is TGCGCCAGCAGCTCCCACTCGGGTAATGAGCAGTTCTTC. Amino acids: CASSSHSGNEQFF.

This clone was seen a single time. The chain recombines TRBV27 with TRBJ2-4, with 8 bases fitting TRBD1. J lost 0 bases, V lost 5 bases, and 6 bases had no gene match. The length of the CDR3 is 16 residues. Germline CDR1 reads MNHEY; CDR2 reads SMNVEV (reference sequence). The CDR3 protein is CASSPRDRLAKNIQYF. Here the CDR3 DNA reads TGTGCCAGCAGTCCCCGGGACAGGTTAGCCAAAAACATTCAGTACTTC.

The chain links TRBV5-1 to TRBJ2-5; D gene unclear. This CDR3 spans 14 amino acids. Trimming cost V 0 bases and J 4 bases, with 10 bases left between them. The germline CDR1 and CDR2 sequences are SGHRS and YFSETQ. The CDR3, as DNA: TGCGCCAGCAGCTTGGAACAGAAAGGAGAGACCCAGTACTTC. Its translation is CASSLEQKGETQYF.

The CDR3 DNA follows: TGCGCCAGCAGCCCACTCAGGGCCTCTGGAAACACCATATATTTT. Encoded protein: CASSPLRASGNTIYF. V gene TRBV5-1 combines with J gene TRBJ1-3, with a weak D call TRBD1 (5 bases). V was cut by 4 bases and J by 0 bases, with 11 bases left in between. Germline lookup yields CDR1 SGHRS and CDR2 YFSETQ. The CDR3 has 15 residues.

The rearrangement links TRBV27 to TRBJ1-1; 7 bases are a match to TRBD1. The V gene end was trimmed by 1 base and the J gene end by 1 base; junction bases not matched to a gene: 12. The germline V gene encodes CDR1 MNHEY and CDR2 SMNVEV (reference sequence). The CDR3 is made up of 18 amino acids. The DNA of the CDR3 is TGTGCCAGCAGTTTATTGTCCCCTCAAGGGGGCGCGAACACTGAAGCTTTCTTT. It specifies CASSLLSPQGGANTEAFF.

This chain links TRBV19 with TRBJ2-7; D uncertain. V was shortened by 2 bases and J by 0 bases, with 8 bases between the two germline ends. The CDR3 has 14 residues. CDR1 LNHDA and CDR2 SQIVND come from the germline V gene (reference sequence). The chain's CDR3 is CASSISDFSYEQYF. The CDR3 DNA follows: TGTGCCAGTAGTATATCCGACTTCTCCTACGAGCAGTACTTC.

The rearrangement links TRBV11-2 to TRBJ1-3, with a possible D match to TRBD1 (5 bases). The CDR3 is 17 amino acids. Germline assignment: CDR1 SGHAT and CDR2 FQNNGV. Trimming shortened V by 2 bases and J by 1 base, and 15 bases separated the two germline ends. CDR3 sequence reads: CASSLPGLRRSGNTIYF. The CDR3 DNA is TGTGCCAGCAGCTTACCGGGACTTAGGAGATCTGGAAACACCATATATTTT.

The chain links TRBV7-2 to TRBJ2-1, with D possibly TRBD2 on 6 matching bases. The germline V gene has CDR1 SGHTA and CDR2 FQGNSA. The CDR3 extends over 16 amino acids. The V gene lost 4 bases and the J gene lost 2 bases, with 15 bases spanning the gap. The CDR3: CASSYQSGTPYNEQFF. The CDR3 DNA reads TGTGCCAGCAGCTACCAATCCGGGACTCCCTACAATGAGCAGTTCTTC.

The chain is built from TRBV5-1 and TRBJ1-5; 10 bases align to TRBD1. Germline values: CDR1 SGHRS, CDR2 YFSETQ. The CDR3 totals 14 residues. J lost 6 bases, V lost 4 bases, and 4 bases had no gene match. The CDR3 is CASSPGQGSQPQHF. CDR3 in DNA: TGCGCCAGCAGCCCGGGACAGGGGAGTCAGCCCCAGCATTTT.

The V and J genes are TRBV28 and TRBJ2-3; D uncertain. The V gene lost 0 bases and the J gene lost 3 bases, with 13 bases spanning the gap. The germline V gene encodes CDR1 MDHEN and CDR2 SYDVKM. The CDR3 is 16 amino acids. Here the CDR3 DNA reads TGTGCCAGCAGTTTATGGGAGCCTTCCCAGACAGATACGCAGTATTTT. This codes for CASSLWEPSQTDTQYF.

The chain has TRBV10-3 and TRBJ2-3; D is possibly TRBD2 (7 bases). This CDR3 region has 17 residues. Trimming shortened V by 2 bases and J by 3 bases, and 18 bases separated the two germline ends. Germline V lookup: CDR1 ENHRY, CDR2 SYGVKD. CDR3 sequence (DNA): TGTGCCATCAGTGAGAAGGGGGGGGCTTTGGGAACAGATACGCAGTATTTT. This gives the protein CAISEKGGALGTDTQYF.

The rearrangement uses TRBV9 and TRBJ1-1, with 7 bases lining up with TRBD1. This CDR3 region has 17 residues. V lost 5 bases and J lost 0; bases outside the gene matches: 13. Germline CDR1 and CDR2: SGDLS and YYNGEE. The CDR3 sequence: CASRVINRGNLNTEAFF. The CDR3 region has the DNA TGTGCCAGCAGAGTTATCAACAGGGGTAACTTGAACACTGAAGCTTTCTTT.

This clone was recorded only once. The chain recombines TRBV5-1 with TRBJ2-1; D is uncertain. V dropped 0 bases and J dropped 3 bases, with 10 bases sitting between them. The CDR3 is 15 residues long. The germline gives CDR1 SGHRS, CDR2 YFSETQ. The CDR3 region has the DNA TGCGCCAGCAGCTTGGTACAGCACAACTACAATGAGCAGTTCTTC. It translates to CASSLVQHNYNEQFF.

This clone showed up just a few times. Compared with germline, one end of the junction differs, possibly owing to a read error. V is TRBV18 and J is TRBJ1-1, with D possibly matching TRBD1 (6 bases). Per germline, CDR1 KGHSH and CDR2 LQKENI. The CDR3 totals 14 residues. In DNA, the CDR3 is TGTGCCAGCTCCCCACGGGGGGGCGAGGGTGAAGCTTTCTTT. Its protein product is CASSPRGGEGEAFF.

The J gene is TRBJ2-3, the V gene TRBV7-9; TRBD2 matches at 9 bases. In germline, CDR1 is SEHNR, CDR2 FQNEAQ (reference sequence). This CDR3 has 16 residues. After removal of 5 bases from V and 2 bases from J, the junction contained 8 bases not matched to a gene. This CDR3 reads CASSPRAGGPTDTQYF. DNA of the CDR3: TGTGCCAGCAGCCCTAGAGCGGGGGGCCCCACAGATACGCAGTATTTT.

This chain joins TRBV19 and TRBJ1-4; a weak D match, TRBD1 (6 bases). V lost 7 bases, J lost 3 bases, and 15 bases lay in between. Germline lookup yields CDR1 LNHDA and CDR2 SQIVND (reference sequence). The CDR3 totals 15 residues. The CDR3 here is CASTWGAAANEKLFF. In DNA form, the CDR3 reads TGTGCCAGTACCTGGGGGGCAGCCGCTAATGAAAAACTGTTTTTT.

The CDR3 DNA is TGTGCCAGTAGGGGTGACGACAGGGCAAATGAAAAACTGTTTTTT. Residues: CASRGDDRANEKLFF. The chain uses TRBV19 and TRBJ1-4, with 7 bases that match TRBD1. The J segment lost 5 bases and the V segment lost 6 bases, leaving 9 bases of the junction unmatched. Germline CDR1 reads LNHDA; CDR2 reads SQIVND (reference sequence). CDR3 length: 15 residues.

CDR3 sequence: CASSSQTYGYTF. In DNA form, the CDR3 reads TGTGCCAGCAGTTCCCAGACCTATGGCTACACCTTC. This chain joins TRBV28 and TRBJ1-2; D gene unclear. Trimming took 4 bases from V and 4 from J, leaving 7 bases between them. The V gene's germline CDR1 is MDHEN and CDR2 SYDVKM. There are 12 residues in the CDR3.

For this clone: Different DNA sequences within this sample yield the same CDR3. The rearrangement uses TRBV30 and TRBJ1-2; D perhaps matches TRBD1 (5 bases). This CDR3 region has 13 residues. V was pared by 0 bases and J by 6 bases, with 11 bases between. From germline, CDR1 is GTSNPN and CDR2 SVGIG (reference sequence). CDR3 sequence: CAWSVRGGDGYTF. CDR3 DNA sequence: TGTGCCTGGAGTGTGAGGGGAGGAGATGGCTACACCTTC.

The chain carries TRBV6-5 and TRBJ2-3, with TRBD2 matching over 9 bases. Germline CDR1 is MNHEY and CDR2 is SVGAGI. V dropped 6 bases and J dropped 1; count of bases not matched to a gene: 5. The CDR3 is 15 residues long. CDR3 region: CASSSSGGGTDTQYF. The DNA for the CDR3 is TGTGCCAGCAGCAGTAGCGGGGGAGGCACAGATACGCAGTATTTT.

This chain uses TRBV28 with TRBJ2-1; 9 nucleotides match TRBD1. Trimming at V came to 9 bases and at J to 0 bases, leaving 27 bases not matched to a gene. The CDR3 has 22 amino acids. Germline V gene lookup returns CDR1 MDHEN and CDR2 SYDVKM. The CDR3 sequence is CASTTFSHPGQGVPSSYNEQFF. In nucleotides, the CDR3 is TGTGCCAGTACAACGTTTTCCCACCCGGGACAGGGAGTCCCGAGCTCCTACAATGAGCAGTTCTTC.